The following is a TCR beta chain sequence with its context. Per the original methods: Amplification of reference gene primers provided the estimated nucleated cell counts. Here immunoSEQ multiplex PCR was the method, and the copy in TCRdb shows in-frame clones only, minus some. The D gene and trimming were derived from the DNA, and the V and J assignments and clone size from that table. The sample records 110,000 to 150,000 clones, 60% to 85% being singletons. This record belongs to a study of blood T cell repertoires in COVID-19. The overall study: Whether acute or convalescent, the COVID-19 samples came from the United States, Italy and Spain. Sample material is recorded as cDNA or gDNA derived from T cells, B-cell-depleted T cells, or PBMCs.

V shed 0 bases and J shed 4 bases, with 9 bases lying between them. The CDR3 runs 14 residues. CDR1 MNHEY and CDR2 SVGEGT come from the germline V gene. Sequenced input: peripheral blood. The clonotype comes from a woman in her sixties or seventies with acute or convalescent COVID-19. This chain joins TRBV6-2 or TRBV6-3 and TRBJ1-1; the D is unclear. DNA of the CDR3: TGTGCCAGCAGTTACTCGAGTCGCCTCACTGAAGCTTTCTTT. Translating gives CASSYSSRLTEAFF.